These 18 T cell receptor beta chains were all obtained from the same sample, sequenced in a study of cytomegalovirus exposure and HLA in healthy donors. Primers: 60 Vbeta forward and 13 Jbeta reverse. The data were produced by immunoSEQ multiplex PCR, yet TCRdb's version contains in-frame clones alone and is incomplete. The data show approximately 150,000 clones, around 79% seen once. Specimen: PBMCs. All receptors derive from a male donor in good health and CMV-seropositive.

The gene calls are TRBV6-1 and TRBJ2-2; a possible D gene is TRBD1 (6 bases). The CDR3 consists of 14 residues. V was clipped by 4 bases and J by 7 bases, with 13 bases between them. In germline, CDR1 is MNHNS, CDR2 SASEGT. The chain's CDR3 is CASSVTGRVGELFF. In DNA form, the CDR3 reads TGTGCCAGCAGTGTAACAGGGCGGGTCGGGGAGCTGTTTTTT.

This chain uses TRBV20-1 with TRBJ1-2, with no clear D. Germline lookup yields CDR1 DFQATT and CDR2 SNEGSKA (reference sequence). This CDR3 region has 11 residues. V was pared by 6 bases and J by 4 bases, with 9 bases between. The CDR3 DNA reads as TGCAGTGCCGCGGATTTCTATGGCTACACCTTC. Its protein product is CSAADFYGYTF.

The rearrangement joins TRBV10-3 to TRBJ1-3, with D uncertain. Trimming took off 4 bases at V and 0 bases at J, with 10 bases between the two ends. This CDR3 comprises 15 residues. CDR1 is ENHRY, CDR2 SYGVKD, per germline. For the CDR3, the DNA is TGTGCCATCAGTGTAGACTCGAGCTCTGGAAACACCATATATTTT. Residues: CAISVDSSSGNTIYF.

The chain carries TRBV9 and TRBJ2-1; 10 nucleotides agree with TRBD2. J was trimmed by 9 bases and V by 0 bases; bases with no gene match: 6. The CDR3 is made up of 15 amino acids. In germline, CDR1 is SGDLS, CDR2 YYNGEE. The CDR3 DNA sequence: TGTGCCAGCAGCGTAGAAGCGGGGGGGTTAAGTGAGCAGTTCTTC. Translating it yields CASSVEAGGLSEQFF. Supplemented by reference TRBV9 and TRBJ2-1, the full variable domain reads DSGVTQTPKHLITATGQRVTLRCSPRSGDLSVYWYQQSLDQGLQFLIQYYNGEERAKGNILERFSAQQFPDLHSELNLSSLELGDSALYFCASSVEAGGLSEQFFGPGTRLTVL.

V and J are TRBV5-1 and TRBJ2-7, with a weak D call TRBD2 (6 bases). V lost 0 bases, J lost 7 bases, and 17 bases lay in between. The CDR3 consists of 15 residues. The germline V gene encodes CDR1 SGHRS and CDR2 YFSETQ. CDR3 bases: TGCGCCAGCAGCTTGGCCGTAGGGTCGCGGGAAGAGCAGTACTTC. This gives the protein CASSLAVGSREEQYF.

The V and J genes are TRBV29-1 and TRBJ1-1; D remains ambiguous. Germline values: CDR1 SQVTM, CDR2 ANQGSEA. Between the trimmed V and J ends, which lost 4 bases and 4 bases, there was a span of 16 bases. This CDR3 is 14 amino acids long. CDR3 sequence reads: CSVVRWERGTEAFF. CDR3 sequence (DNA): TGCAGCGTTGTAAGGTGGGAGCGGGGCACTGAAGCTTTCTTT.

This sequence joins TRBV6-1 and TRBJ2-7, with 8 bases identical to TRBD1. The CDR3 totals 15 residues. The junction had 5 bases not matched to a gene; V was cut back by 4 bases and J by 0 bases. Germline assignment: CDR1 MNHNS and CDR2 SASEGT. The CDR3 DNA follows: TGTGCCAGCAGTGGGTTACAGGGGGTCTCCTACGAGCAGTACTTC. Translated: CASSGLQGVSYEQYF.

The V gene is TRBV25-1, the J gene TRBJ1-5; 8 nucleotides match TRBD1. Germline V gives CDR1 MGHDK, CDR2 SYGVNS. The CDR3 extends over 14 amino acids. DNA of the CDR3: TGTACCTGCCCCGGGACAGGACACAATCAGCCCCAGCATTTT. Its protein is CTCPGTGHNQPQHF.

This clone appeared a few times. V and J are TRBV9 and TRBJ1-3; TRBD1 is a possible D gene (5 bases). The CDR3 runs to 14 residues. Trimming shortened V by 0 bases and J by 3 bases, and 7 bases separated the two germline ends. Germline CDR1 SGDLS, CDR2 YYNGEE. CDR3 in amino acids: CASSVGQIGNTIYF. The CDR3 bases are TGTGCCAGCAGCGTAGGACAGATTGGAAACACCATATATTTT.

V and J are TRBV5-1 and TRBJ1-1, with TRBD1 matching over 10 bases. Germline V gene sequence: CDR1 SGHRS, CDR2 YFSETQ. The V gene end was trimmed by 4 bases and the J gene end by 5 bases; junction bases not matched to a gene: 8. The CDR3 extends over 15 amino acids. CDR3 residues: CASSPPGTGVTEAFF. The CDR3 nucleotides read TGCGCCAGCAGCCCGCCCGGGACAGGGGTGACTGAAGCTTTCTTT.

V gene TRBV4-1 combines with J gene TRBJ1-5; TRBD1 might be the D (6 bases). CDR3 length equals 14 residues. Deletions cut 6 bases from V and 3 bases from J, with 12 bases between. Germline lookup yields CDR1 MGHRA and CDR2 YSYEKL. Written as DNA, the CDR3 is TGCGCCAGCAGGAAGTCAGGGGTCAATCAGCCCCAGCATTTT. Its protein is CASRKSGVNQPQHF.

This rearrangement joins TRBV18 to TRBJ2-2; the D is unclear. The germline gives CDR1 KGHSH, CDR2 LQKENI. The CDR3 sequence is 13 residues long. V gave up 5 bases and J gave up 0 bases, with 4 bases separating them. CDR3 bases: TGTGCCAGCTCATTATCGAACACCGGGGAGCTGTTTTTT. This encodes CASSLSNTGELFF.

The chain is built from TRBV5-4 and TRBJ2-2; 8 bases line up with TRBD2. Looked up from germline, CDR1 is SGHNT and CDR2 is YYREEE (reference sequence). This CDR3 is built from 16 residues. With V trimmed by 2 bases and J by 4 bases, 7 bases remained unmatched. The CDR3 DNA reads as TGTGCCAGCAGCTTACGGGGGGGCCTTGTCACCGGGGAGCTGTTTTTT. As protein: CASSLRGGLVTGELFF.

The V gene is TRBV27, the J gene TRBJ1-1; maybe TRBD1 (5 bases). Trimming removed 0 bases at V and 0 bases at J, with 8 bases between. This CDR3 contains 15 residues. Per germline, CDR1 MNHEY and CDR2 SMNVEV (reference sequence). The CDR3 DNA follows: TGTGCCAGCAGTTTATCGGGGGGAGTGAACACTGAAGCTTTCTTT. Translated: CASSLSGGVNTEAFF.

The chain joins TRBV28 to TRBJ1-6; no firm D call. The CDR3 covers 17 residues. Looked up from germline, CDR1 is MDHEN and CDR2 is SYDVKM. V lost 1 base and J lost 6, with 16 bases in between. The CDR3 DNA sequence: TGTGCCAGCAGTTTATTGACCCCCGCGGAGAGTAATTCACCCCTCCACTTT. Translated: CASSLLTPAESNSPLHF.

This chain links TRBV4-2 with TRBJ2-3; no clear D. The CDR3 length is 14 residues. The ends were cut back, 0 bases at V and 1 base at J, with 5 bases in the middle. CDR1 and CDR2 from the germline V gene are LGHNA and YNFKEQ. CDR3 nucleotide sequence: TGTGCCAGCAGCCAAGATTTCGGCACAGATACGCAGTATTTT. Protein product: CASSQDFGTDTQYF.

The V gene is TRBV30, the J gene TRBJ2-3, with D perhaps TRBD1 (6 bases). This CDR3 is 14 amino acids long. The germline V and J ends were trimmed by 4 bases and 2 bases, with 13 bases remaining between them. Germline V gene data show CDR1 as GTSNPN and CDR2 as SVGIG (reference sequence). In nucleotides, the CDR3 is TGTGCCTGGACTCTAGGGGGAGTCACAGATACGCAGTATTTT. Protein sequence: CAWTLGGVTDTQYF.

The chain is built from TRBV4-3 and TRBJ2-6; 10 bases map to TRBD2. The CDR3 consists of 20 residues. Germline loops: CDR1 LGHNA, CDR2 YSLEER. J was trimmed by 4 bases and V by 0 bases; bases with no gene match: 12. CDR3 bases: TGCGCCAGCAGCCAAGATGAGGGGCCAGCGGGGGGGCCCGGGGCCAACGTCCTGACTTTC. Translation gives CASSQDEGPAGGPGANVLTF.